A single sample is the source of the 6 T cell receptor beta chains below, sequenced in a study of identical twins. Each CDR3 protein is one row after TCRdb ran MiXCR on the 5' RACE reads. The sample shows about 240,000 distinct CDR3 sequences, 10% of them seen only once. Specimen: memory T cells sorted from blood. The receptors come from a man aged 45-65 years in good health.

This clonotype has at least ten counts. The chain recombines TRBV5-5 with TRBJ2-5; TRBD1 is a possible D gene (6 bases). This CDR3 comprises 16 residues. The germline V gene has CDR1 SGHKS and CDR2 YYEKEE (reference sequence). V was cut by 0 bases and J by 3 bases, with 15 bases left in between. The CDR3 DNA is TGTGCCAGCAGCTTGGGGCAGGGTGGGGGCAAAGAGACCCAGTACTTC. Protein sequence: CASSLGQGGGKETQYF.

This clonotype came up many times. The rearrangement joins TRBV20-1 to TRBJ2-1, with 12 nucleotides matching TRBD2. V shed 1 base and J 6 bases; nucleotides not matched to a gene: 10. The V gene's germline CDR1 is DFQATT and CDR2 SNEGSKA (reference sequence). The CDR3 is made up of 17 amino acids. CDR3 DNA sequence: TGCAGTGCTAGAGGACTAGCGGGAGTTTCCCATGCCAATGAGCAGTTCTTC. Its translation is CSARGLAGVSHANEQFF.

This clonotype was seen a few times. The V gene is TRBV20-1, the J gene TRBJ1-5; D is undetermined. Germline assignment: CDR1 DFQATT and CDR2 SNEGSKA (reference sequence). Deletions cut 3 bases from V and 9 bases from J, with 21 bases between. CDR3 length: 15 residues. Here the CDR3 reads CSARAVGLQEGPQHF. In nucleotides, the CDR3 is TGCAGTGCTAGGGCCGTTGGACTCCAAGAGGGGCCCCAGCATTTT.

This clonotype was seen at least ten times. This chain uses TRBV7-8 with TRBJ2-7, with 7 bases identical to TRBD2. The ends lost 5 bases at V and 4 bases at J; junction bases unmatched: 5. This CDR3 contains 13 residues. Germline V CDR1 and CDR2: SGHVS, FQNEAQ. The CDR3 reads CASSLSGQYEQYF. CDR3 bases: TGTGCCAGCAGCCTTAGCGGGCAGTACGAGCAGTACTTC.

In its sample, this clonotype was seen a few times. V is TRBV5-1 and J is TRBJ2-3, with 14 bases fitting TRBD2. V shed 4 bases, J shed 0 bases, and the junction held 7 bases outside the gene matches. Germline CDR1 reads SGHRS; CDR2 reads YFSETQ. The CDR3 totals 18 residues. CDR3 residues: CASSPRLAGGTSTDTQYF. As DNA, the CDR3 is TGCGCCAGCAGCCCCCGACTAGCGGGAGGGACCAGCACAGATACGCAGTATTTT.

This clonotype was seen at least ten times. In DNA form, the CDR3 reads TGTGCCAGCAGCCCCGGGACTAGCGGGAGGGTGAGCAGTACGCAGTATTTT. This gives the protein CASSPGTSGRVSSTQYF. The chain joins TRBV7-6 to TRBJ2-3; 16 bases map to TRBD2. Trimming removed 5 bases from V and 8 bases from J; junction bases left unmatched: 10. The CDR3 is 17 amino acids. Germline V CDR1 and CDR2: SGHVS, FNYEAQ.